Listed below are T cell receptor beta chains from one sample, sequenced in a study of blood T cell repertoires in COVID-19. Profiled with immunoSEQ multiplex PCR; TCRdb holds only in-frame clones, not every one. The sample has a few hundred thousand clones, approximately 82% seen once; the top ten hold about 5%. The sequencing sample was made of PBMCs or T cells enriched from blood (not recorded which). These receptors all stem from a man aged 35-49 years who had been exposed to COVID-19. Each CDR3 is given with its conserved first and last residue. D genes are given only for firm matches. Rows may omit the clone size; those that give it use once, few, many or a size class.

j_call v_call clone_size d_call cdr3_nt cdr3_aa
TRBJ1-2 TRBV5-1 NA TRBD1 TGCGCCAGCAGCTCTAGTCCGGGACAGGGGGCGAATGGCTACACCTTC CASSSSPGQGANGYTF
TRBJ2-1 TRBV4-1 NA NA TGCGCCAGCAGCCCCCGGGGTTCCCTCAATGAGCAGTTCTTC CASSPRGSLNEQFF
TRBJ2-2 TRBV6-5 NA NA TGTGCCAGCAGTTTTACAGGGCTATATGGCAGGGAGCTGTTTTTT CASSFTGLYGRELFF
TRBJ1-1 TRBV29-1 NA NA TGCAGCGGGCGACACGGGGGGCCCGAAGCTTTCTTT CSGRHGGPEAFF
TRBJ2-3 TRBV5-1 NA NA TGCGCCAGCAGCTGGGGGGTGATCTCCACAGATACGCAGTATTTT CASSWGVISTDTQYF
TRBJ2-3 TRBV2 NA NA TGTGCCAGCACTAATTTCGGAGAAGTCCCAGATACGCAGTATTTT CASTNFGEVPDTQYF
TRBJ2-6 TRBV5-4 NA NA TGTGCCAGCAGCTTGGGGGGCTCTCACTCTGGGGCCAACGTCCTGACTTTC CASSLGGSHSGANVLTF
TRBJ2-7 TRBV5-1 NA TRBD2 TGCGCCAGCAGCCCGCCTAGCGGGAGGTACGAGCAGTACTTC CASSPPSGRYEQYF
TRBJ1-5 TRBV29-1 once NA TGCAGCGTTGTCGCAGGCAATCAGCCCCAGCATTTT CSVVAGNQPQHF
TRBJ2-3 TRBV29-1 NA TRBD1 TGCAGCGTTGAAGATCAGGAGGACAGGGTAAATACGCAGTATTTT CSVEDQEDRVNTQYF
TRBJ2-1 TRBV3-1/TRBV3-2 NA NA TGTGCCAGCAGCCCACTCATCCACAATGAGCAGTTCTTC CASSPLIHNEQFF
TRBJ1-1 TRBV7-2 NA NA TGTGCCAGCAGCCTAGGGGGACGGGGGGCTGAAGCTTTCTTT CASSLGGRGAEAFF
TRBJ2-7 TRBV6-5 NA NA TGTGCCAGCAGTAGAGGGACTTCTCACGAGCAGTACTTC CASSRGTSHEQYF
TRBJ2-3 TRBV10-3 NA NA TGTGCCATCAGCCTCCGGGACTTAAGCACAGATACGCAGTATTTT CAISLRDLSTDTQYF
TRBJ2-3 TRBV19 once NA TGTGCCAGTAGTACCCGACAGGCCTCAGATACGCAGTATTTT CASSTRQASDTQYF
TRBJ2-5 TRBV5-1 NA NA TGCGCCAGCAGCTTTTTAGGTAGCGGCCAAGAGACCCAGTACTTC CASSFLGSGQETQYF
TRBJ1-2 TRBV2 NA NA TGTGCCAGCAGTGAGAGGAATGTGAACCCCTATGGCTACACCTTC CASSERNVNPYGYTF
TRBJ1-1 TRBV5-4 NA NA TGTGCCAGCAGCTTGGGTAGGGAGGGGGACACTGAAGCTTTCTTT CASSLGREGDTEAFF
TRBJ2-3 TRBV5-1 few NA TGCGCCAGCAGCCCGGACAGTTACACAGATACGCAGTATTTT CASSPDSYTDTQYF
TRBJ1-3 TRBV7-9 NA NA TGTGCCAGCACCAGAGGCCAGTCCGGCGCCACCATATATTTT CASTRGQSGATIYF
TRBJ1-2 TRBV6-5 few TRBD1 TGTGCCAGCAGCATTGGACAGGGGGCGGATGGCTACACCTTC CASSIGQGADGYTF
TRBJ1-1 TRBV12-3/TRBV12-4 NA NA TGTGCCAGCAGAGATACAGCGAACACTGAAGCTTTCTTT CASRDTANTEAFF
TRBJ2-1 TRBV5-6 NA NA TGTGCCAGCAGCTTGTCTGGGCTATCAAACTCCTACAATGAGCAGTTCTTC CASSLSGLSNSYNEQFF
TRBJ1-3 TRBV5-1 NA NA TGCGCCAGCAGTACAGAAGGCTCTGGAAACACCATATATTTT CASSTEGSGNTIYF
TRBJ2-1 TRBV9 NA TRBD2 TGTGCCAGCAGCGTAGACCCGAGCGGGGCTCGTCCATCTTACAATGAGCAGTTCTTC CASSVDPSGARPSYNEQFF
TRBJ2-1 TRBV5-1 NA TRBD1 TGCGCCAGCAGCTTGGAGGCGACAGGGCTCAACAATGAGCAGTTCTTC CASSLEATGLNNEQFF
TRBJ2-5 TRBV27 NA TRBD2 TGTGCCAGCAGTAGCGGGAGGCGTCAAGAGACCCAGTACTTC CASSSGRRQETQYF
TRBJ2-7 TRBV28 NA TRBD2 TGTGCCAGCAGCCCGAAATGGGGTGCAGGACTAGCGGAGTTCTCCTACGAGCAGTACTTC CASSPKWGAGLAEFSYEQYF
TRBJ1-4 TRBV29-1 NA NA TGCAGCGTTGATGGGCGGGGTGCTGAAAAACTGTTTTTT CSVDGRGAEKLFF
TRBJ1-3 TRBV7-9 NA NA TGTGCCAGCAGCTTAGCGCAGGGAAACACCATATATTTT CASSLAQGNTIYF
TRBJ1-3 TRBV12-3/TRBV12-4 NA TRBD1 TGTGCCAGCATACAGGGGAGAGGAAACACCATATATTTT CASIQGRGNTIYF
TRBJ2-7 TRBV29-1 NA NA TGCAGCGTTCGTACGGGAGCTCACGAGCAGTACTTC CSVRTGAHEQYF
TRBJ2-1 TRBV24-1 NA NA TGTGCCACCAGTGAAAGGGGTAAGGTCAATGAGCAGTTCTTC CATSERGKVNEQFF
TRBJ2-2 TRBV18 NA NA TGTGCCAGCTCACCACTCTTCACCGGGGAGCTGTTTTTT CASSPLFTGELFF
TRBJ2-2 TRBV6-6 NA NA TGTGCCAGCAGGCTCCGCAGGGATACCGGGGAGCTGTTTTTT CASRLRRDTGELFF
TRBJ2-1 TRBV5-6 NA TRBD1 TGTGCCAGCAGCCCCCCTCTGACAGGGGTCTCGGTCTTC CASSPPLTGVSVF
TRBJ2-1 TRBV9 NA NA TGTGCCAGCAGCGTCGCGGGCTGGGCCTTCAATGAGCAGTTCTTC CASSVAGWAFNEQFF
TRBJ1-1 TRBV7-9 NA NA TGTGCCAGCAGCTTAAGGGGGGAGGGCACTGAAGCTTTCTTT CASSLRGEGTEAFF
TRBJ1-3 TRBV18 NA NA TGTGCCAGCTCACCCGGGGAGTCCACCATATATTTT CASSPGESTIYF
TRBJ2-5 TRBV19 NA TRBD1 TGTGCCAGTACCAGGACAGGGGGCTGGGGAGAGACCCAGTACTTC CASTRTGGWGETQYF
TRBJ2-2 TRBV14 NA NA TGTGCCAGCAGCCAAGGGTCCAGGAACGGGGAGCTGTTTTTT CASSQGSRNGELFF
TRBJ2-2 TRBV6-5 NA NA TGTGCCAGCAGGGTGTATGGGGCCAAAACCGGGGAGCTGTTTTTT CASRVYGAKTGELFF
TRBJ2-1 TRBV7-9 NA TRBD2 TGTGCCAGCAGCCTAAGGGCTCCGGGAGGTAGGTTCAATGAGCAGTTCTTC CASSLRAPGGRFNEQFF
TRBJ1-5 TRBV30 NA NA TGTGCCTGGAGTGAACTAGATAGCAATCAGCCCCAGCATTTT CAWSELDSNQPQHF
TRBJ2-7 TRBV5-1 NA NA TGCGCCAGCAGCCTAAGGCAGGGGGGCTACGAGCAGTACTTC CASSLRQGGYEQYF
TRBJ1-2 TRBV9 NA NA TGTGCCAGCAGCGCGAGTAGACTAAACAGGGAACTCGCCTATGGCTACACCTTC CASSASRLNRELAYGYTF
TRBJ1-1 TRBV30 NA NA TGTGCCTGGAGTGTACGGGTGAGGCGCCGGGATTTCTTGAACACTGAAGCTTTCTTT CAWSVRVRRRDFLNTEAFF
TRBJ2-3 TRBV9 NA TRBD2 TGTGCCAGCAGCGTAGACCACTCGGCGGGAGGGCCCGGGTATACGCAGTATTTT CASSVDHSAGGPGYTQYF
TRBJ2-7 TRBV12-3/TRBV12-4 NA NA TGTGCCAGCAGTCCCACAGGGAACGAGCAGTACTTC CASSPTGNEQYF
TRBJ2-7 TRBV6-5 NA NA TGTGCCAGCAGTTTTATCGGGGACTCCTACGAGCAGTACTTC CASSFIGDSYEQYF
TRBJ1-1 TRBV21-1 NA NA TGTGCCAGCAGCAAATTAGGGGGTGGGGGTAACGGTGAAGCTTTCTTT CASSKLGGGGNGEAFF
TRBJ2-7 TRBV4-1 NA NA TGCGCCAGCAGCCAAAGCAGACAGCACTACGAGCAGTACTTC CASSQSRQHYEQYF
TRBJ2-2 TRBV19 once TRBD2 TGTGCCAGTAGTACTTCTAGCGGGAGGGCCTCGGGGGAGCTGTTTTTT CASSTSSGRASGELFF